These 19 T cell receptor beta chains share one sample of origin, sequenced in a study of blood T cells in healthy people across ages. With a J-beta primer mix and a sample-barcoded 5' primer, a second PCR ran roughly 6 to 11 cycles. TCRdb reanalysed the 5' RACE reads using MiXCR and keeps one entry per CDR3 protein. The sample lists around 1.5 million distinct CDR3 sequences; roughly 59% were seen once. The sample consisted of blood. The receptor source for this set is a man in his late teens or twenties in good health.

This clonotype was found once. The chain uses TRBV5-1 and TRBJ2-5, with D possibly matching TRBD2 (5 bases). CDR3 length: 14 residues. Germline loops: CDR1 SGHRS, CDR2 YFSETQ. Trimming took off 1 base at V and 11 bases at J, with 18 bases between the two ends. CDR3 sequence: CASSLNARVNEQYF. As DNA, the CDR3 is TGCGCCAGCAGCTTGAACGCGCGGGTAAATGAGCAGTACTTC.

This chain connects TRBV10-3 to TRBJ2-7, with unresolved D. Germline V lookup: CDR1 ENHRY, CDR2 SYGVKD. V was shortened by 0 bases and J by 3 bases, with 9 bases between the two germline ends. The CDR3 extends over 14 amino acids. The CDR3 DNA reads TGTGCCATCAGTGAGTCGATGAAGGGCTACGAGCAGTACTTC. This translates into CAISESMKGYEQYF.

The genes are TRBV6-5 and TRBJ2-1; D uncertain. This CDR3 has 13 residues. The V end lost 5 bases, the J end lost 8 bases, and 13 bases lay between the germline ends. CDR1 MNHEY and CDR2 SVGAGI come from the germline V gene. DNA of the CDR3: TGTGCCAGCAGTGACGTCCAGGCGGATGAGCAGTTCTTC. It specifies CASSDVQADEQFF.

The chain combines TRBV11-2 with TRBJ2-3; D call uncertain. V was shortened by 7 bases and J by 4 bases, with 9 bases between the two germline ends. The CDR3 is 12 amino acids. Germline loops: CDR1 SGHAT, CDR2 FQNNGV. CDR3 loop: CASIPIPDTQYF. The CDR3 DNA is TGTGCCAGCATCCCGATCCCAGATACGCAGTATTTT.

The CDR3 region is CASSEALGLTNTGELFF. The CDR3 bases are TGTGCCAGCAGTGAAGCATTAGGACTCACGAACACCGGGGAGCTGTTTTTT. The rearrangement joins TRBV6-1 to TRBJ2-2; TRBD2 might be the D (5 bases). Per the germline V gene, CDR1 is MNHNS and CDR2 is SASEGT. Trimming shortened V by 0 bases and J by 0 bases, and 11 bases separated the two germline ends. The length of the CDR3 is 17 residues.

The CDR3 nucleotides read TGCAGCGTAGCCAGTACCGACGGCACTGAAGCTTTCTTT. Its translation: CSVASTDGTEAFF. The chain joins TRBV29-1 to TRBJ1-1; D ambiguous. This CDR3 region has 13 residues. Trimming pared 6 bases from V and 4 bases from J, leaving 15 bases between. Per germline, CDR1 SQVTM and CDR2 ANQGSEA.

The J gene is TRBJ2-7, the V gene TRBV14; tentatively, D is TRBD2 (5 bases). CDR3 size: 15 residues. Trimming removed 5 bases from V and 2 bases from J, with 16 bases in between. The germline gives CDR1 SGHDN, CDR2 FVKESK. CDR3 sequence reads: CASSKRDGNPYEQYF. The CDR3 nucleotides are TGTGCCAGCAGCAAAAGAGACGGGAACCCCTACGAGCAGTACTTC.

This clonotype turned up a few times. The CDR3 sequence: CASSFVGEYQETQYF. CDR3 nucleotides: TGTGCCAGCAGTTTTGTGGGAGAATACCAAGAGACCCAGTACTTC. The rearrangement joins TRBV27 to TRBJ2-5; possible D gene TRBD2, 5 bases. Germline CDR1 reads MNHEY; CDR2 reads SMNVEV (reference sequence). Trimming pared 3 bases from V and 0 bases from J, leaving 11 bases between. The CDR3 extends over 15 amino acids.

The J gene is TRBJ2-1, the V gene TRBV6-2 or TRBV6-3, with 9 bases aligning to TRBD2. CDR3 length equals 14 residues. From germline, CDR1 is MNHEY and CDR2 SVGEGT. V lost 6 bases to trimming and J lost 10 bases; unmatched junction nucleotides: 10. The CDR3, as DNA: TGTGCCAGCAGCCCGACTAGCGGTCCTACGGAGCAGTTCTTC. It translates to CASSPTSGPTEQFF.

V gene TRBV7-9 combines with J gene TRBJ2-5; a weak D match, TRBD2 (5 bases). Germline assignment: CDR1 SEHNR and CDR2 FQNEAQ (reference sequence). The CDR3 length is 12 residues. Trimming left V 3 bases short and J 9 bases short, with 11 bases between. The CDR3 nucleotides read TGTGCCAGCAGCTTTGGCGGAGGCCCCCAGTACTTC. Translation gives CASSFGGGPQYF.

This chain connects TRBV4-1 to TRBJ2-7; TRBD1 matches at 9 bases. V gave up 4 bases and J gave up 3 bases; unmatched junction bases: 7. The CDR3 is 15 amino acids. Germline CDR1 reads MGHRA; CDR2 reads YSYEKL. This CDR3 reads CASSPTGTGNYEQYF. The CDR3 DNA reads as TGCGCCAGCAGCCCCACCGGGACAGGGAACTACGAGCAGTACTTC.

This chain joins TRBV20-1 and TRBJ2-4; 11 nucleotides align to TRBD2. Germline V CDR1 and CDR2: DFQATT, SNEGSKA (reference sequence). Germline trimming cut 5 bases from V and 6 bases from J; bases unmatched to any gene: 15. CDR3 length: 17 residues. The CDR3 loop is CSAAPLTSGGRGNIQYF. DNA of the CDR3: TGCAGTGCTGCTCCATTAACTAGCGGGGGTAGGGGAAACATTCAGTACTTC.

This clonotype was counted only a few times. The chain combines TRBV4-1 with TRBJ2-7, with 12 bases that match TRBD2. Per the germline V gene, CDR1 is MGHRA and CDR2 is YSYEKL. This CDR3 spans 15 amino acids. The V segment lost 6 bases and the J segment 1 base; nucleotides outside the gene matches: 4. Here the CDR3 DNA reads TGCGCCAGCAGACGACTAGCGGGAGTTTCCTACGAGCAGTACTTC. Encoded protein: CASRRLAGVSYEQYF.

The chain combines TRBV7-2 with TRBJ2-1; tentatively, D is TRBD2 (6 bases). Germline V gene lookup returns CDR1 SGHTA and CDR2 FQGNSA. The V end lost 0 bases, the J end lost 8 bases, and 17 bases lay between the germline ends. The CDR3 extends over 16 amino acids. CDR3 nucleotides: TGTGCCAGCAGCTTAGCTTATTGGGACCGGAGGGATGAGCAGTTCTTC. It specifies CASSLAYWDRRDEQFF. The variable domain in full, completed from reference TRBV7-2 and TRBJ2-1, reads GAGVSQSPSNKVTEKGKDVELRCDPISGHTALYWYRQSLGQGLEFLIYFQGNSAPDKSGLPSDRFSAERTGGSVSTLTIQRTQQEDSAVYLCASSLAYWDRRDEQFFGPGTRLTVL.

The genes are TRBV15 and TRBJ2-5, with 10 positions matching TRBD2. This CDR3 has 14 residues. In germline, CDR1 is LNHNV, CDR2 YYDKDF (reference sequence). V lost 4 bases, J lost 5 bases, and 4 bases stayed unmatched. DNA of the CDR3: TGTGCCACCAGCACATTTAGCGGGGGGGAGACCCAGTACTTC. Amino acid sequence: CATSTFSGGETQYF.

CDR3 sequence (DNA): TGTGCCATCAGTGTCGCCTCTATGGGCTATGGCTACACCTTC. Encoded protein: CAISVASMGYGYTF. This rearrangement joins TRBV10-3 to TRBJ1-2, with D uncertain. V lost 4 bases, J lost 4 bases, and 13 bases lay in between. The germline gives CDR1 ENHRY, CDR2 SYGVKD. The CDR3 covers 14 residues.

The chain joins TRBV29-1 to TRBJ2-5, with a tentative D call TRBD2 (6 bases). The germline V gene has CDR1 SQVTM and CDR2 ANQGSEA. The CDR3 loop spans 13 amino acids. The V end lost 4 bases, the J end lost 2 bases, and 11 bases lay between the germline ends. This chain's CDR3 is CSVAGRQQETQYF. CDR3 bases: TGCAGCGTTGCAGGGAGGCAGCAAGAGACCCAGTACTTC. Combining the CDR3 with reference TRBV29-1 and TRBJ2-5 gives the whole variable domain SAVISQKPSRDICQRGTSLTIQCQVDSQVTMMFWYRQQPGQSLTLIATANQGSEATYESGFVIDKFPISRPNLTFSTLTVSNMSPEDSSIYLCSVAGRQQETQYFGPGTRLLVL.

The chain couples TRBV29-1 to TRBJ2-1, with D uncertain. This CDR3 spans 13 amino acids. Germline lookup yields CDR1 SQVTM and CDR2 ANQGSEA. V lost 0 bases and J 6 bases, leaving 9 bases between the germline ends. The CDR3 here is CSVEDLLSNEQFF. For the CDR3, the DNA is TGCAGCGTTGAAGATCTGCTGTCCAATGAGCAGTTCTTC.

A few counts support this clonotype. The V call is TRBV29-1, the J call TRBJ1-5, with TRBD1 as a possible D gene (5 bases). V was trimmed by 3 bases and J by 6 bases, leaving 15 bases between them. Germline V gene lookup returns CDR1 SQVTM and CDR2 ANQGSEA. CDR3 length: 14 amino acids. The CDR3 loop reads CSVDGGSSGQPQHF. DNA of the CDR3: TGCAGCGTTGACGGGGGGAGTTCGGGTCAGCCCCAGCATTTT.